This note documents a single T cell receptor beta chain sequence. What it binds is unknown. The data stem from a study of post-analysis software for immune sequencing data. Study background: Both relapsing-remitting and secondary progressive multiple sclerosis featured among the disease courses, as did progressive-relapsing multiple sclerosis.

cDNA libraries of TCR beta carried unique molecular identifiers. Some 500,000 cDNA molecules were recovered from an input of about 0.9 to 10 million T cells. TCRdb re-derived calls from the PCR reads in MiXCR, one entry per CDR3 protein. The data show approximately 260,000 distinct CDR3 sequences, with 36% seen just once and roughly 4.8% held by the top ten. The CDR3 totals 14 residues. Per the germline V gene, CDR1 is MGHDK and CDR2 is SYGVNS. The germline V and J ends were trimmed by 4 bases and 5 bases, with 14 bases remaining between them. Study-wide results and limits: Roughly 5 TRBV segments occurring more often in patients than controls included TRBV5-6, TRBV5-1 and TRBV20-1. With F measure, samples from one preparation batch clustered together strongly. Controls showed significantly higher normalized Chao1 diversity than did multiple sclerosis patients.

Sequencing was performed on blood. This TCR was recovered from a girl aged 5-17 years with multiple sclerosis. The chain combines TRBV25-1 with TRBJ1-1; weak D call: TRBD1 (5 bases). This CDR3 reads CASSVRGSGTEAFF. In DNA form, the CDR3 reads TGTGCCAGCAGTGTAAGGGGTTCGGGGACTGAAGCTTTCTTT.